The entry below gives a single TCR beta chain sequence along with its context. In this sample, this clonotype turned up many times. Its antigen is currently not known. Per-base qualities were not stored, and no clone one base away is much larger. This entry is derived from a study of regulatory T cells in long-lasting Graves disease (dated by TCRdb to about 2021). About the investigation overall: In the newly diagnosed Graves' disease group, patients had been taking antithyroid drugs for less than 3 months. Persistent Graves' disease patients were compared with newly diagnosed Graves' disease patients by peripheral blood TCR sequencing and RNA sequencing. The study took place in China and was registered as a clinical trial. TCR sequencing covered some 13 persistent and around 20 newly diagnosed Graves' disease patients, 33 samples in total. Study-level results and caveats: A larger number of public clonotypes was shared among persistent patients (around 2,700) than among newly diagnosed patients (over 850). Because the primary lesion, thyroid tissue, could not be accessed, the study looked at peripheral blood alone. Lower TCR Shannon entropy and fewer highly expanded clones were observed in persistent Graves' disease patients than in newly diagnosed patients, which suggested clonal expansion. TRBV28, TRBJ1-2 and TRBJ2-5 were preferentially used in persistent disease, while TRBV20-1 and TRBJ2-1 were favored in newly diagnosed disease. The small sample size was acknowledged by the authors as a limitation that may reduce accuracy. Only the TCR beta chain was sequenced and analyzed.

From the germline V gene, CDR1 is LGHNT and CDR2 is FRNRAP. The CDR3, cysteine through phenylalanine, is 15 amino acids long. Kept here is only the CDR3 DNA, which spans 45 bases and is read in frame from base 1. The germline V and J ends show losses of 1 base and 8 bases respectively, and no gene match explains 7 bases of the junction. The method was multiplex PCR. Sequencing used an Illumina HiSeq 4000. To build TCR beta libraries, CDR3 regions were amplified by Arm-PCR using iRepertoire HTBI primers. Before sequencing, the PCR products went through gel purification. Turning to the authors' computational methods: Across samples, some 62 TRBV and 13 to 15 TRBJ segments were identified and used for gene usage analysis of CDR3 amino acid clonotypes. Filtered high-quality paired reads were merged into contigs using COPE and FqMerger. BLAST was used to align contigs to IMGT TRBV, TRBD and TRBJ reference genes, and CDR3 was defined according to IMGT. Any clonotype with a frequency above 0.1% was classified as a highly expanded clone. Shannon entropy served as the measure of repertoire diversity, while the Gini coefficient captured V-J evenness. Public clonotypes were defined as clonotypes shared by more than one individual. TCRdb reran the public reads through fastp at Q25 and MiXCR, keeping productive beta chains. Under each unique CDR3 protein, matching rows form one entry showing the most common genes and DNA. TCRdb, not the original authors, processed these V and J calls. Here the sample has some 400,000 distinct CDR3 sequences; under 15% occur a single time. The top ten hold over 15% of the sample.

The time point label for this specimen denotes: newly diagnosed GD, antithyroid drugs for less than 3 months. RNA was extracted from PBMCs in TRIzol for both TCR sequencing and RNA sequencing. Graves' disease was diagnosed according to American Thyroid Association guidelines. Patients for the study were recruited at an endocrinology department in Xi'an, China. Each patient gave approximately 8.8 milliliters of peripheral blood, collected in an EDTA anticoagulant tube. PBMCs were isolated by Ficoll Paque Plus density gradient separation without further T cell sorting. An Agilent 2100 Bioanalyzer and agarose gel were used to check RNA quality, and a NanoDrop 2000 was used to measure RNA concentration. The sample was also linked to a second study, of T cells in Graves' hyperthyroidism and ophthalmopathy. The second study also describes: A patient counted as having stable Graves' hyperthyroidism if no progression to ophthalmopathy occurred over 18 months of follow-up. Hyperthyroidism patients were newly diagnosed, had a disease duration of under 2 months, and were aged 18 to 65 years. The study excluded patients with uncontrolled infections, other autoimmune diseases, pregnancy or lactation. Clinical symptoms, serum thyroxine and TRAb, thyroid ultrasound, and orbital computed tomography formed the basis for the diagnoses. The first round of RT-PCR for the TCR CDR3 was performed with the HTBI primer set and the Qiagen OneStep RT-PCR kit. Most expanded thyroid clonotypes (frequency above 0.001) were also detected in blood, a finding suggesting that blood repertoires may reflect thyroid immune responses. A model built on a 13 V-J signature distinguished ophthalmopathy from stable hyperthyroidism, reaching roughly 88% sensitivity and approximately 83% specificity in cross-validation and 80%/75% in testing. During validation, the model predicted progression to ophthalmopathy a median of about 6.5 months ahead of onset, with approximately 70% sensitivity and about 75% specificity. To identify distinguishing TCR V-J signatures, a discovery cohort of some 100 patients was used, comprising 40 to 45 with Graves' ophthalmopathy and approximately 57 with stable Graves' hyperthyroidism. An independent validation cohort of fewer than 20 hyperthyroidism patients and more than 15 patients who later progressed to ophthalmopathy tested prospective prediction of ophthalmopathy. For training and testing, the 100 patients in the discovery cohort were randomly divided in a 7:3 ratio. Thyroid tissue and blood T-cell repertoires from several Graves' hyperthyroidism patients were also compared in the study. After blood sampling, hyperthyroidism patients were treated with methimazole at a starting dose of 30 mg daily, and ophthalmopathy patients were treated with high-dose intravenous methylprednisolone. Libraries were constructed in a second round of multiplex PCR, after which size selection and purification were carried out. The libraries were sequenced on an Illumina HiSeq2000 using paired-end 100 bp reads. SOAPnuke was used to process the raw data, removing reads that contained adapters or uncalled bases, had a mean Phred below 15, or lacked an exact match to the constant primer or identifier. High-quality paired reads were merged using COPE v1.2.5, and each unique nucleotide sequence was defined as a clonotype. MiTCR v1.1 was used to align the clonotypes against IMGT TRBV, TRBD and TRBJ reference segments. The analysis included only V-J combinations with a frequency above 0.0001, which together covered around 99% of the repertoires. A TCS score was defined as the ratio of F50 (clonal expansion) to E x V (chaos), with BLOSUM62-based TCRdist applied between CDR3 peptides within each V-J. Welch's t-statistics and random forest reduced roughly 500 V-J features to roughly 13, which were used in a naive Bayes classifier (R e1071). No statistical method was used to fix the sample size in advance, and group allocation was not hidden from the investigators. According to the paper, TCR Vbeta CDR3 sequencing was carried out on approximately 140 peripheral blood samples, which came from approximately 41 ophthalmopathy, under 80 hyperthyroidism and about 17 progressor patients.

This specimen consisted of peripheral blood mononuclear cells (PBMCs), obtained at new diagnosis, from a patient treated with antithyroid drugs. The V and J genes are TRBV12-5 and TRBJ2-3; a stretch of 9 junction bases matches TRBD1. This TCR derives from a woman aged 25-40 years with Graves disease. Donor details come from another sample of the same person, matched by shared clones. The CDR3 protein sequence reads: CASGLDNKGQGTQYF. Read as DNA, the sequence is TGTGCTAGTGGTTTGGACAACAAGGGACAGGGTACGCAGTATTTT. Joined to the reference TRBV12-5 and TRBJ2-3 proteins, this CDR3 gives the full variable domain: DARVTQTPRHKVTEMGQEVTMRCQPILGHNTVFWYRQTMMQGLELLAYFRNRAPLDDSGMPKDRFSAEMPDATLATLKIQPSEPRDSAVYFCASGLDNKGQGTQYFGPGTRLTVL.